The clone carrying this T cell receptor (beta chain) was observed a handful of times. Germline V gene sequence: CDR1 DFQATT, CDR2 SNEGSKA (reference sequence). The junction had 9 bases not matched to a gene; V was cut back by 6 bases and J by 3 bases. The CDR3 is made up of 14 amino acids. This entry comes from a study of response to subunit inactivated influenza vaccine. TCRdb used MiXCR to reprocess the RT-PCR reads, holding one entry per CDR3 protein. The table lists approximately 680,000 distinct CDR3 sequences, 15% to 19% of them singletons, with roughly 12% in the top ten. This sequence was found in a man aged 50 to 60 who received an inactivated influenza vaccine. This chain joins TRBV20-1 and TRBJ2-3; 7 bases line up with TRBD2. The sequenced sample was PBMCs from blood, obtained about 13 days after vaccination. In DNA form, the CDR3 reads TGCAGTGCCGACCCGGGGGGACTAACAGATACGCAGTATTTT. This gives the protein CSADPGGLTDTQYF.